These 17 T cell receptor beta chains were all obtained from the same sample, sequenced in a study of shared clonotypes between healthy human individuals. Using immunoSEQ multiplex PCR, the repertoire was profiled, and TCRdb retains in-frame clones only, with some absent. Counted here are around 2.5 million clones, roughly 93% occurring once; the ten biggest clones make up around 0.4%. Sequencing was done on a sample of naive CD4+ T cells from PBMCs. The subset is: CD45RA+ positively selected. Source of these receptors: a man younger than 35 in good health. Some clones in this sample may be carry-over from other donors' samples.

This chain uses TRBV6-5 with TRBJ1-2; D remains ambiguous. V was clipped by 6 bases and J by 2 bases, with 13 bases between them. Germline V gives CDR1 MNHEY, CDR2 SVGAGI. The CDR3 runs to 14 residues. The CDR3 DNA follows: TGTGCCAGCAGCCCCGGGGTATCCAACTATGGCTACACCTTC. Translated: CASSPGVSNYGYTF.

The DNA of the CDR3 is TGTGCCAGCAGCCTACTTGGGCGGGGAGGTAGGGCGGACGAGCAGTACTTC. Residues: CASSLLGRGGRADEQYF. The chain recombines TRBV5-4 with TRBJ2-7, with a possible D match to TRBD2 (6 bases). Germline-derived CDR1 and CDR2 are SGHNT and YYREEE (reference sequence). Trimming pared 4 bases from V and 5 bases from J, leaving 25 bases between. This CDR3 spans 17 amino acids.

This rearrangement joins TRBV2 to TRBJ2-2; 8 bases agree with TRBD1. The germline CDR1 and CDR2 sequences are SNHLY and FYNNEI. Trimming cost V 8 bases and J 7 bases; bases outside gene matches: 12. This CDR3 has 15 residues. CDR3: CASRSARGLSGELFF. The CDR3 region has the DNA TGTGCCAGCCGATCTGCCAGGGGGCTGAGCGGGGAGCTGTTTTTT. Supplemented by reference TRBV2 and TRBJ2-2, the full variable domain reads EPEVTQTPSHQVTQMGQEVILRCVPISNHLYFYWYRQILGQKVEFLVSFYNNEISEKSEIFDDQFSVERPDGSNFTLKIRSTKLEDSAMYFCASRSARGLSGELFFGEGSRLTVL.

V gene TRBV27 combines with J gene TRBJ2-7, with unresolved D. The CDR3 is made up of 15 amino acids. The V gene lost 2 bases and the J gene lost 1 base, with 12 bases spanning the gap. Looked up from germline, CDR1 is MNHEY and CDR2 is SMNVEV (reference sequence). CDR3 nucleotides: TGTGCCAGCAGTTTAGTGGCACGAGCGTCCTACGAGCAGTACTTC. It translates to CASSLVARASYEQYF.

The chain combines TRBV25-1 with TRBJ2-1; 7 bases line up with TRBD2. The CDR3 covers 16 residues. With V trimmed by 6 bases and J by 5 bases, 13 bases remained unmatched. Germline-derived CDR1 and CDR2 are MGHDK and SYGVNS. In DNA form, the CDR3 reads TGTGCCAGCAGCCCCCGGTGGCTAGCGGACCACAATGAGCAGTTCTTC. It yields the protein CASSPRWLADHNEQFF.

This clone was seen more than once but under ten times. At the DNA level, this CDR3 is encoded by other sequences in the same sample as well. The J gene is TRBJ2-5, the V gene TRBV7-2, with D possibly TRBD1 on 5 matching bases. The V end was cut by 5 bases, the J end by 2 bases, with 9 bases between. Germline CDR1 and CDR2: SGHTA and FQGNSA. This CDR3 is built from 13 residues. The CDR3 here is CASSPRQQETQYF. CDR3 DNA sequence: TGTGCCAGCAGCCCCAGACAGCAAGAGACCCAGTACTTC. Supplemented by reference TRBV7-2 and TRBJ2-5, the full variable domain reads GAGVSQSPSNKVTEKGKDVELRCDPISGHTALYWYRQSLGQGLEFLIYFQGNSAPDKSGLPSDRFSAERTGGSVSTLTIQRTQQEDSAVYLCASSPRQQETQYFGPGTRLLVL.

The chain recombines TRBV6-5 with TRBJ1-6; D possibly corresponds to TRBD1 (5 bases). Deletions cut 0 bases from V and 10 bases from J, with 10 bases between. Per the germline V gene, CDR1 is MNHEY and CDR2 is SVGAGI. CDR3 length: 14 residues. The CDR3 DNA follows: TGTGCCAGCAGTTACTCGATGGGGCGATCACCCCTCCACTTT. It yields the protein CASSYSMGRSPLHF.

The chain has TRBV2 and TRBJ2-1; possibly TRBD1 or TRBD2 for D (5 bases each). Per the germline V gene, CDR1 is SNHLY and CDR2 is FYNNEI. Deletions cut 3 bases from V and 6 bases from J, with 15 bases between. The length of the CDR3 is 15 residues. In nucleotides, the CDR3 is TGTGCCAGCAGTGATCTGTCGGGGCTGACCAATGAGCAGTTCTTC. Protein product: CASSDLSGLTNEQFF.

This rearrangement joins TRBV7-9 to TRBJ2-3; D perhaps matches TRBD2 (5 bases). Germline loops: CDR1 SEHNR, CDR2 FQNEAQ (reference sequence). Trimming removed 5 bases at V and 1 base at J, with 16 bases between. The CDR3 spans 16 residues. In DNA, the CDR3 is TGTGCCAGCAGCAACCCCGAGGGCGGCGGCACAGATACGCAGTATTTT. Protein product: CASSNPEGGGTDTQYF.

The V call is TRBV28, the J call TRBJ2-7; the D call may be TRBD1 or TRBD2 (6 bases each). Trimming stripped 6 bases from V and 6 bases from J, with 18 bases between. Germline CDR1 and CDR2: MDHEN and SYDVKM. The CDR3 is made up of 14 amino acids. CDR3 in amino acids: CASSPPFRGREQYF. As DNA, the CDR3 is TGTGCCAGCAGCCCCCCGTTTCGGGGGCGCGAGCAGTACTTC.

J is TRBJ2-4 and V is TRBV6-5, with D unclear. With 6 bases removed from V and 4 bases from J, the gap between germline ends came to 10 bases. Germline V gives CDR1 MNHEY, CDR2 SVGAGI. The CDR3 consists of 13 residues. CDR3 region: CASSPPSKNIQYF. Written as DNA, the CDR3 is TGTGCCAGCAGCCCCCCTTCAAAAAACATTCAGTACTTC.

The genes are TRBV7-2 and TRBJ2-2; possible D gene TRBD1, 5 bases. The CDR3 totals 16 residues. Germline V gene data show CDR1 as SGHTA and CDR2 as FQGNSA. V lost 5 bases, J lost 1 base, and 14 bases lay in between. CDR3 amino acids: CASSAVWQGNTGELFF. The CDR3 bases are TGTGCCAGCAGCGCCGTTTGGCAGGGGAACACCGGGGAGCTGTTTTTT.

CDR3 residues: CASSIQGGYGYTF. The CDR3 DNA reads TGTGCCAGCAGTATACAGGGGGGCTATGGCTACACCTTC. The chain links TRBV2 to TRBJ1-2, with 8 positions matching TRBD1. Trimming took 5 bases from V and 4 from J; bases not matched to a gene: 3. This CDR3 is built from 13 residues. From germline, CDR1 is SNHLY and CDR2 FYNNEI.

The chain combines TRBV5-1 with TRBJ2-5; TRBD2 agrees at 11 bases. The V segment lost 5 bases and the J segment 4 bases; nucleotides outside the gene matches: 7. This CDR3 spans 15 amino acids. Germline CDR1 and CDR2: SGHRS and YFSETQ. Here the CDR3 DNA reads TGCGCCAGCAGGATTACTAGCGGGAGTTTAGAGACCCAGTACTTC. Residues: CASRITSGSLETQYF.

The chain recombines TRBV27 with TRBJ1-4, with 7 bases matching TRBD1. The ends lost 3 bases at V and 6 bases at J; junction bases unmatched: 10. Germline V gene lookup returns CDR1 MNHEY and CDR2 SMNVEV (reference sequence). This CDR3 has 16 residues. The CDR3 region is CASSLRGGVIDEKLFF. The CDR3 DNA is TGTGCCAGCAGTTTGCGAGGGGGCGTAATTGATGAAAAACTGTTTTTT.

The chain recombines TRBV7-6 with TRBJ2-1; D may be TRBD1 or TRBD2 (5 bases each). This CDR3 spans 15 amino acids. Germline V gives CDR1 SGHVS, CDR2 FNYEAQ. Trimming left V 6 bases short and J 4 bases short, with 16 bases between. CDR3 in amino acids: CASRELGTSYNEQFF. CDR3 in DNA: TGTGCCAGCAGGGAACTGGGGACGTCGTACAATGAGCAGTTCTTC.

The chain joins TRBV10-3 to TRBJ2-3; D is possibly TRBD2 (5 bases). V dropped 6 bases and J dropped 0 bases, with 10 bases sitting between them. The V gene's germline CDR1 is ENHRY and CDR2 SYGVKD. The CDR3 spans 14 residues. The CDR3 is CAIRWTGSTDTQYF. The CDR3, as DNA: TGTGCCATCAGGTGGACGGGAAGCACAGATACGCAGTATTTT.